Here is one T cell receptor (beta chain) with its context. Clones were read by immunoSEQ multiplex PCR, and TCRdb kept only the in-frame ones, dropping some. Of fewer than 110,000 clones detected, more than 70% appear once; the ten largest clones hold over 15%. CDR1 is SGHRS, CDR2 YFSETQ, per germline. This CDR3 contains 17 residues. V lost 4 bases, J lost 5 bases, and 8 bases stayed unmatched. This record comes from a study of blood T cell repertoires in COVID-19. Material: peripheral blood. V is TRBV5-1 and J is TRBJ2-2, with 13 bases fitting TRBD2. The TCR sequence derives from a woman aged 80 or over in a cohort sampled during active COVID-19. The DNA of the CDR3 is TGCGCCAGCAGCCGCGATCCGGGACTAGCGGGAACCGGGGAGCTGTTTTTT. Translated: CASSRDPGLAGTGELFF.